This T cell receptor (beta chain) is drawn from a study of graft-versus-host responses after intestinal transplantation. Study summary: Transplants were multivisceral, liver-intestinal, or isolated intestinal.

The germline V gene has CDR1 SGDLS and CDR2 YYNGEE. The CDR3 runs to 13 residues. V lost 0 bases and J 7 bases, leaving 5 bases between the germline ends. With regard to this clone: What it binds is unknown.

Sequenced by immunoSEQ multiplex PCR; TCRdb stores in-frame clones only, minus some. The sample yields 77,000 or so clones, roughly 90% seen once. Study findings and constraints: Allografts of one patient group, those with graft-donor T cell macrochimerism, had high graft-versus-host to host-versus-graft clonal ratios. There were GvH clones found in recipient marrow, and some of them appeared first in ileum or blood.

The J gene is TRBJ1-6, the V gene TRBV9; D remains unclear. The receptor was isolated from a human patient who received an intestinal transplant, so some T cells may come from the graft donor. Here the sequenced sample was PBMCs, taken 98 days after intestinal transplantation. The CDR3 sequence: CASSVGGNSPLHF. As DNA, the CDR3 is TGTGCCAGCAGCGTAGGTGGGAATTCACCCCTCCACTTT.